The rows below give T cell receptor beta chains drawn from one sample of a study of cytomegalovirus exposure and HLA in healthy donors. The protocol was immunoSEQ multiplex PCR, while the TCRdb copy is restricted to in-frame clones and leaves out a portion. The repertoire includes about 130,000 clones, 80% to 90% of them detected once, and 2.5% to 3% sits in the top ten. Sequencing was carried out using PBMCs. The receptors derive from a woman aged 18-29 years in good health and CMV-seropositive. CDR3s include the opening cysteine and the closing phenylalanine or tryptophan. A D gene is named only where the DNA matches it firmly. Part of the rows lack a size; the others show once, few, many or a class for expanded clones.

size: .
J: TRBJ2-4
D: TRBD1
V: TRBV29-1
DNA: TGCAGCGTTGAACCAGGGGGCGGCAAAAACATTCAGTACTTC
CDR3: CSVEPGGGKNIQYF

size: once
J: TRBJ1-5
D: TRBD1
V: TRBV6-1
DNA: TGTGCCAGCTCCTGGGACAGGTGGGGCAATCAGCCCCAGCATTTT
CDR3: CASSWDRWGNQPQHF

size: .
J: TRBJ2-2
D: TRBD1
V: TRBV5-1
DNA: TGCGCCAGCAGTGAGGGACAGTCCGGCGGGGAGCTGTTTTTT
CDR3: CASSEGQSGGELFF

size: .
J: TRBJ2-7
D: TRBD1
V: TRBV9
DNA: TGTGCCAGCAGCCTAGGACAGGGTAGCTCCTACGAGCAGTACTTC
CDR3: CASSLGQGSSYEQYF

size: few
J: TRBJ1-6
D: .
V: TRBV30
DNA: TGTGCCTGGAGTGTAGGTGGGGGGACCGGGGAGTCACCCCTCCACTTT
CDR3: CAWSVGGGTGESPLHF

size: .
J: TRBJ1-6
D: TRBD1
V: TRBV6-5
DNA: TGTGCCAGCAGTCCGACAGGGACCTATAATTCACCCCTCCACTTT
CDR3: CASSPTGTYNSPLHF

size: few
J: TRBJ1-1
D: .
V: TRBV7-3
DNA: TGTGCCAGCAGCGGGACATTATTGAACACTGAAGCTTTCTTT
CDR3: CASSGTLLNTEAFF

size: .
J: TRBJ1-5
D: .
V: TRBV6-1
DNA: TGTGCCAGCAGTGAAGGGGGGGAACCCCAGCATTTT
CDR3: CASSEGGEPQHF

size: .
J: TRBJ1-1
D: .
V: TRBV6-1
DNA: TGTGCCAGCAGAAACACCATGAACACTGAAGCTTTCTTT
CDR3: CASRNTMNTEAFF

size: .
J: TRBJ2-5
D: .
V: TRBV5-4
DNA: TGTGCCAGCAGCTTACAGGGCCTCCAAGAGACCCAGTACTTC
CDR3: CASSLQGLQETQYF

size: .
J: TRBJ1-4
D: TRBD1
V: TRBV10-2
DNA: TGCGCCAGCAGTGACCCCGGACAGGGAATAGGGAAACTGTTTTTT
CDR3: CASSDPGQGIGKLFF

size: .
J: TRBJ1-6
D: .
V: TRBV19
DNA: TGTGCCAGTAGTATAGCGGGGGGTGGCTCACCCCTCCACTTT
CDR3: CASSIAGGGSPLHF

size: few
J: TRBJ2-1
D: .
V: TRBV6-5
DNA: TGTGCCAGCAGGCCCCGGGATATATATTTAGATGAGCAGTTCTTC
CDR3: CASRPRDIYLDEQFF

size: .
J: TRBJ1-2
D: TRBD1
V: TRBV30
DNA: TGTGCCTGGAGTGCTAACAGACGGCAGGGGGGATTCGGCTACACCTTC
CDR3: CAWSANRRQGGFGYTF

size: .
J: TRBJ2-2
D: .
V: TRBV11-2
DNA: TGTGCCAGCAGCCAATTAGGGGAGGATACGACCGGGGAGCTGTTTTTT
CDR3: CASSQLGEDTTGELFF

size: .
J: TRBJ2-5
D: TRBD2
V: TRBV7-2
DNA: TGTGCCAGCAGCCCGACGGGGGGAGTAGAGACCCAGTACTTC
CDR3: CASSPTGGVETQYF

size: .
J: TRBJ1-1
D: .
V: TRBV12-5
DNA: TGTGCTAGTGGTTCGGGGTGGGCTGAAGCTTTCTTT
CDR3: CASGSGWAEAFF

size: .
J: TRBJ2-2
D: TRBD1
V: TRBV29-1
DNA: TGCAGCGTTGTGACAGGGGAAGTCGGGGAGCTGTTTTTT
CDR3: CSVVTGEVGELFF

size: .
J: TRBJ1-1
D: .
V: TRBV4-2
DNA: TGTGCCCGAGCCGCTGAGGGGGAGAACACTGAAGCTTTCTTT
CDR3: CARAAEGENTEAFF

size: .
J: TRBJ2-3
D: TRBD1
V: TRBV12-5
DNA: TGTGCTAGTGGTTTGGTTTTAGGGCAGGGGGAAGATACGCAGTATTTT
CDR3: CASGLVLGQGEDTQYF

size: .
J: TRBJ2-2
D: .
V: TRBV14
DNA: TGTGCCAGCAGCCAAGACGCGGGGCACTCGAACACCGGGGAGCTGTTTTTT
CDR3: CASSQDAGHSNTGELFF

size: once
J: TRBJ2-7
D: .
V: TRBV6-5
DNA: TGTGCCAGCAGTCGGGGGACGAGCCACGAGCAGTACTTC
CDR3: CASSRGTSHEQYF

size: .
J: TRBJ1-4
D: TRBD1
V: TRBV27
DNA: TGTGCCAGCAGGACACAGGGGGCAGGTGAAAAACTGTTTTTT
CDR3: CASRTQGAGEKLFF

size: .
J: TRBJ1-5
D: .
V: TRBV7-8
DNA: TGTGCCAGCAGCCGGACAGAAAGTCAGCCCCAGCATTTT
CDR3: CASSRTESQPQHF

size: once
J: TRBJ2-3
D: .
V: TRBV13
DNA: TGTGCCAGCAGCGGAACGGGGCGGGGGCCGGGAGATACGCAGTATTTT
CDR3: CASSGTGRGPGDTQYF